Reported below is one T cell receptor beta chain. The data derive from a study of blood T cell repertoires in COVID-19. Study-wide context: In each case, the material was cDNA or gDNA derived from T cells, B-cell-depleted T cells, or PBMCs.

Original processing notes: Scientists estimated how many nucleated cells there were by amplifying reference gene primers. Repertoires were generated with immunoSEQ multiplex PCR, while TCRdb's copy carries only in-frame clones and drops some. V and J calls and clone size are those listed in that table; D and trimming were worked out from the DNA. Among around 170,000 clones listed, over 75% were seen once. This CDR3 is 13 amino acids long. Germline-derived CDR1 and CDR2 are SGHRS and YFSETQ. V was cut by 2 bases and J by 3 bases, with 9 bases left in between. The receptor was derived from a man between 65 and 79 years old with active or convalescent COVID-19. This rearrangement joins TRBV5-1 to TRBJ2-7; a possible D gene is TRBD1 (5 bases). The material sequenced was peripheral blood. The CDR3 loop is CASSFGAGYEQYF. As DNA, the CDR3 is TGCGCCAGCAGCTTTGGGGCAGGCTACGAGCAGTACTTC.